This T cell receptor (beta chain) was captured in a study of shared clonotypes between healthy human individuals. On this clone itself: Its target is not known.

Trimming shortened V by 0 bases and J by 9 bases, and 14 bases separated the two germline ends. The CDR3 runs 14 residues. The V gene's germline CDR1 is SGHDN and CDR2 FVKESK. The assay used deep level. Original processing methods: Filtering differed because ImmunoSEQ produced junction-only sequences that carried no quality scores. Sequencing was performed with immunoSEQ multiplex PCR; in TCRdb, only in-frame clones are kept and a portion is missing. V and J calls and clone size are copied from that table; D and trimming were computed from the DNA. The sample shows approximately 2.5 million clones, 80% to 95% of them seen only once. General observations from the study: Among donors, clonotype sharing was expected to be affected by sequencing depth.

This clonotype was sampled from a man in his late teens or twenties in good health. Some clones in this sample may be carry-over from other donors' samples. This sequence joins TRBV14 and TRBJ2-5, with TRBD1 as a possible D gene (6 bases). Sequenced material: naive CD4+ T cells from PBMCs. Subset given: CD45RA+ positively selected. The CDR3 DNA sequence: TGTGCCAGCAGCCAAGAAATCGTCCCAGGGGCCCAGTACTTC. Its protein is CASSQEIVPGAQYF.